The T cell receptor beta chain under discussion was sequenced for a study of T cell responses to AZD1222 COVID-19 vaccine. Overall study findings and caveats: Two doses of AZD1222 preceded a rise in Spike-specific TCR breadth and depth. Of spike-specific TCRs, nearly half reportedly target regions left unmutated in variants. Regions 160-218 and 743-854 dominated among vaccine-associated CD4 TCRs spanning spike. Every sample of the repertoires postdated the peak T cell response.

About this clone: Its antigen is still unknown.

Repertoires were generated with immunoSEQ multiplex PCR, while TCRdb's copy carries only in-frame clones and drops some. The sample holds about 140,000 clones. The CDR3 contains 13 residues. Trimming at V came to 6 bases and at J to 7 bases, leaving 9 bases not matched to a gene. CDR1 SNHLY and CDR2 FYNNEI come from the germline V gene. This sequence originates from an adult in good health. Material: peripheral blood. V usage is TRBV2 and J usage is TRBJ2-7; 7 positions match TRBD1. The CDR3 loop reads CASRGDSLGEQYF. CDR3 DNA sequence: TGTGCCAGCAGAGGGGACAGCCTGGGGGAGCAGTACTTC. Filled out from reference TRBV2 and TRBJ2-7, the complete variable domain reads EPEVTQTPSHQVTQMGQEVILRCVPISNHLYFYWYRQILGQKVEFLVSFYNNEISEKSEIFDDQFSVERPDGSNFTLKIRSTKLEDSAMYFCASRGDSLGEQYFGPGTRLTVT.